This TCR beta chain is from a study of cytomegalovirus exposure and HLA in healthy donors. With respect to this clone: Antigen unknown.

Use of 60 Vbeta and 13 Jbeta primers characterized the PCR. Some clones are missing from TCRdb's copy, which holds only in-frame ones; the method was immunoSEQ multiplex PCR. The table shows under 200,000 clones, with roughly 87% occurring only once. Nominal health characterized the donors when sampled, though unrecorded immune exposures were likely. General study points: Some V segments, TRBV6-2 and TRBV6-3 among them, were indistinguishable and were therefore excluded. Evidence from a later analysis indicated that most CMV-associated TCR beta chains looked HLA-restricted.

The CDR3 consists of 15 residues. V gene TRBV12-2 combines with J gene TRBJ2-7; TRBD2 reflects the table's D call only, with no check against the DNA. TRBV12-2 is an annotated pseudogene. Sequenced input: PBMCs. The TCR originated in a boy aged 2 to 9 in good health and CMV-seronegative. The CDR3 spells CASRLAVAGPYEQYF. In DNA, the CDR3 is TGTGCAAGTCGCTTAGCTGTAGCGGGACCCTACGAGCAGTACTTC.